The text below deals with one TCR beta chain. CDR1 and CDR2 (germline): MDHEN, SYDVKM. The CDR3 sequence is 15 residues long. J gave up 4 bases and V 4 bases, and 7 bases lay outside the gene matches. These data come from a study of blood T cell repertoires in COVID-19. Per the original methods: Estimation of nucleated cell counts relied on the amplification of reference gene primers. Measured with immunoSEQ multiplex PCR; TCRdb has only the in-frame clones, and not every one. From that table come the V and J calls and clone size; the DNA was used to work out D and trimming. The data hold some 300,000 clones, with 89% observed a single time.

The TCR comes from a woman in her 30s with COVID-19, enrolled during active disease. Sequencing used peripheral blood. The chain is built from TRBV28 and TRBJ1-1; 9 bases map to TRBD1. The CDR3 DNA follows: TGTGCCAGCAGTTCGATACAGGGGGCACGCACTGAAGCTTTCTTT. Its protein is CASSSIQGARTEAFF.